The 7 T cell receptor beta chains in this list originate from one sample, sequenced in a study of blood T cell repertoires in COVID-19. Here immunoSEQ multiplex PCR was the method, and the copy in TCRdb shows in-frame clones only, minus some. The data contain roughly 61,000 clones, more than 85% of them seen just once; the ten biggest clones take up about 2.2%. The sequenced sample was peripheral blood. All receptors come from a man between 60 and 75 years old with acute or convalescent COVID-19.

This clone was seen just once. This chain uses TRBV6-2 or TRBV6-3 with TRBJ2-7; 7 nucleotides line up with TRBD1. Trimming took 0 bases from V and 0 from J; bases not matched to a gene: 5. Germline CDR1 is MNHEY and CDR2 is SVGEGT. CDR3 length equals 16 residues. CDR3 in DNA: TGTGCCAGCAGTTACTCCGGACAGGCAAGCTCCTACGAGCAGTACTTC. Protein sequence: CASSYSGQASSYEQYF.

The chain is built from TRBV7-2 and TRBJ2-1; no firm D call. The V gene lost 7 bases and the J gene lost 6 bases, with 16 bases spanning the gap. Germline V lookup: CDR1 SGHTA, CDR2 FQGNSA. The CDR3 covers 14 residues. Here the CDR3 reads CASTSPSLSNEQFF. The CDR3 DNA sequence: TGTGCCAGCACCTCCCCAAGTCTTAGCAATGAGCAGTTCTTC.

This sequence joins TRBV7-8 and TRBJ2-7; 9 bases line up with TRBD2. The V segment lost 1 base and the J segment 5 bases; nucleotides outside the gene matches: 6. The V gene's germline CDR1 is SGHVS and CDR2 FQNEAQ. This CDR3 is built from 15 residues. The CDR3 spells CASSLERSSGNEQYF. CDR3 bases: TGTGCCAGCAGCTTAGAGAGGTCTAGCGGGAACGAGCAGTACTTC.

The chain is built from TRBV7-3 and TRBJ1-1, with TRBD1 identical over 7 bases. The ends lost 1 base at V and 4 bases at J; junction bases unmatched: 3. This CDR3 region has 14 residues. From germline, CDR1 is SGHTA and CDR2 FQGTGA. Here the CDR3 reads CASSLRDRVTEAFF. In DNA, the CDR3 is TGTGCCAGCAGCTTAAGGGACAGAGTCACTGAAGCTTTCTTT.

The chain uses TRBV29-1 and TRBJ1-1; tentatively, D is TRBD1 (5 bases). Germline values: CDR1 SQVTM, CDR2 ANQGSEA. V shed 3 bases and J shed 5 bases, with 10 bases lying between them. The CDR3 runs 12 residues. The CDR3 bases are TGCAGCGTTGATGGGGGAGGAACTGAAGCTTTCTTT. Protein sequence: CSVDGGGTEAFF.

The chain carries TRBV28 and TRBJ1-3; D call uncertain. The germline V and J ends were trimmed by 2 bases and 0 bases, with 8 bases remaining between them. The germline V gene encodes CDR1 MDHEN and CDR2 SYDVKM. The CDR3 totals 15 residues. The CDR3 region has the DNA TGTGCCAGCAGTTTACGGCGGAACTCTGGAAACACCATATATTTT. Translation: CASSLRRNSGNTIYF.

The chain links TRBV11-2 to TRBJ2-1; TRBD2 matches 8 bases. This CDR3 comprises 17 residues. CDR1 and CDR2 from the germline V gene are SGHAT and FQNNGV. V dropped 5 bases and J dropped 2; count of bases not matched to a gene: 11. The CDR3 nucleotides read TGTGCCAGCAGCATTCGGGGGGGGCGCAGGACCTACAATGAGCAGTTCTTC. Amino acids: CASSIRGGRRTYNEQFF. Full variable domain (remainder filled in from reference TRBV11-2 and TRBJ2-1): EAGVAQSPRYKIIEKRQSVAFWCNPISGHATLYWYQQILGQGPKLLIQFQNNGVVDDSQLPKDRFSAERLKGVDSTLKIQPAKLEDSAVYLCASSIRGGRRTYNEQFFGPGTRLTVL.